The sequence of this T cell receptor (beta chain) was determined in a study of identical twins. Findings and caveats of the study: While abundant cord blood beta clonotypes carried fewer insertions, memory repertoires showed no such pattern. Monozygotic twins shared more out-of-frame TCR alpha than recombination models predicted.

Each CDR3 protein gets one entry after TCRdb re-called the 5' RACE reads with MiXCR. In the table there are around 670,000 distinct CDR3 sequences, roughly 6% of which are singletons. This clonotype was seen more than once but under ten times. Its antigen is not known. CDR3 length: 16 residues. The ends lost 1 base at V and 5 bases at J; junction bases unmatched: 7. Germline values: CDR1 SGHDN, CDR2 FVKESK. The source material was naive T cells sorted from blood. The chain uses TRBV14 and TRBJ2-3; 9 bases agree with TRBD2. This receptor was taken from a man between 18 and 29 years old in good health. CDR3 in DNA: TGTGCCAGCAGCCAAGGACTAGCGGAGGGGGAAGATACGCAGTATTTT. Translated, it gives CASSQGLAEGEDTQYF.